The sequence of this T cell receptor (beta chain) was determined in a study of cytomegalovirus exposure and HLA in healthy donors. In this sample, this clone turned up a few times. It was with 60 Vbeta and 13 Jbeta primers that the PCR ran. Method: immunoSEQ multiplex PCR; TCRdb's copy keeps in-frame clones and lacks some. The sample comprises about 43,000 clones, less than 75% of which are singletons, and about 11% rests with the top ten. The clonotype originates from a man in his 60s in good health and CMV-seropositive. Sequenced: PBMCs.

In DNA form, the CDR3 reads TGTGCCAGCAGCTTAGTTAACAGGGGGTTTGATGAGCAGTTCTTC. It encodes CASSLVNRGFDEQFF. The chain links TRBV11-2 to TRBJ2-1, with 8 bases aligning to TRBD1. After removal of 1 base from V and 8 bases from J, the junction contained 7 bases not matched to a gene. The germline V gene has CDR1 SGHAT and CDR2 FQNNGV. The CDR3 is made up of 15 amino acids.